This TCR beta chain was sequenced during a study of radiotherapy plus CTLA-4 blockade in lung cancer. Study-wide context: For 18% of patients, objective responses occurred, and approximately 33% had disease control.

Study outcomes and limitations: In blood, after radiotherapy plus ipilimumab, tumor-derived TCR clones expanded. How blood T cell clones changed early, along with interferon-beta, reportedly forecast response best.

A remark on this clone: Antigen: not known.

Assay: immunoSEQ multiplex PCR; the TCRdb copy retains only in-frame clones and omits some. The sample lists about 83,000 clones, 78% occurring once. In chemo-refractory metastatic non-small-cell lung cancer, patients got ipilimumab CTLA-4 blockade together with focal radiation. Here the sequenced sample was peripheral blood, taken from a patient treated with radiotherapy plus ipilimumab. The TCR sequence derives from a human donor with non-small cell lung cancer who had a partial response to radiotherapy plus ipilimumab. Some clones in this sample may be carry-over from other donors' samples.

The CDR3: CASTAQRGANVLTF. The CDR3 DNA reads as TGTGCCAGTACTGCCCAGAGGGGGGCCAACGTCCTGACTTTC. V gene TRBV19 combines with J gene TRBJ2-6; no reliable D call. Per germline, CDR1 LNHDA and CDR2 SQIVND (reference sequence). Trimming took 7 bases from V and 4 from J, leaving 11 bases between them. The CDR3 length is 14 residues.